The source of this T cell receptor beta chain is a study of T cells in Graves' hyperthyroidism and ophthalmopathy. CDR3 length: 18 amino acids. CDR1 and CDR2 from the germline V gene are SGHTA and FQGNSA. Trimming took 1 base from V and 6 from J; bases not matched to a gene: 13. Amplification targeted TCR beta CDR3 regions from RNA transcripts. A set of HTBI primers served as the primers for a first-round RT-PCR of the TCR CDR3. TCRdb reprocessed the multiplex PCR reads via MiXCR and lists one record per CDR3 protein. The sample lists some 600,000 distinct CDR3 sequences, around 13% seen once, with 5% to 7% in the top ten. This clonotype was seen ten or more times.

The V gene is TRBV7-2, the J gene TRBJ2-7; TRBD2 matches 12 bases. The sequenced sample was blood. The sequence derives from a woman aged 25 to 39 with Graves' hyperthyroidism that later progressed to Graves' ophthalmopathy. CDR3 amino acids: CASSLVASGRADSLEQYF. In nucleotides, the CDR3 is TGTGCCAGCAGCTTAGTGGCTAGCGGGAGGGCCGATTCTCTCGAGCAGTACTTC.